These T cell receptor beta chains were read from a single sample in a study of T cells in Graves' hyperthyroidism and ophthalmopathy. TCRdb itself ran the multiplex PCR reads through MiXCR, one entry per CDR3 protein. The sample gives 550,000 to 650,000 distinct CDR3 sequences, approximately 15% of which show up once; 4.5% to 6% is in the top ten. The sequencing input was blood. The source of these receptors is a woman aged 25 to 39 with Graves' hyperthyroidism that later progressed to Graves' ophthalmopathy. CDR3s include the opening cysteine and the closing phenylalanine or tryptophan. A D gene is named only where the DNA matches it firmly. Some rows mark clone size as missing; the rest say once, few, many or name a class of expanded clone.

size	V	J	D	DNA	CDR3
many	TRBV20-1	TRBJ2-1	TRBD2	TGCAGTGCTAGGAGCGCTGACAGCGGGATCAATGAGCAGTTCTTC	CSARSADSGINEQFF
-	TRBV29-1	TRBJ1-1	-	TGCAGCGTTGATGGTCCTGAAGCTTTCTTT	CSVDGPEAFF
-	TRBV5-1	TRBJ2-5	TRBD2	TGCGCCAGCAGCTTGGTTTTACTAGCGGGAGAAGGGGAGACCCAGTACTTC	CASSLVLLAGEGETQYF
many	TRBV11-2	TRBJ2-5	-	TGTGCCAGCAGCCCCCGGAGAGGGGTGGAGACCCAGTACTTC	CASSPRRGVETQYF
few	TRBV18	TRBJ2-7	-	TGTGCCAGCTCACCGCTGGGACTGACAGGGCGCCACGAGCAGTACTTC	CASSPLGLTGRHEQYF
many	TRBV11-2	TRBJ2-1	TRBD2	TGTGCCAGCAGCTTAGGCGGACTAGCGAGCCCCTACAATGAGCAGTTCTTC	CASSLGGLASPYNEQFF
-	TRBV2	TRBJ2-1	TRBD2	TGTGCCCGCGGGGCGGGGCGGGAGCTCTCCAACAATGAGCAGTTCTTC	CARGAGRELSNNEQFF
few	TRBV10-3	TRBJ2-4	-	TGTGCCATCAGTGATTCAACAGGGTTCGGGAACATTCAGTACTTC	CAISDSTGFGNIQYF
many	TRBV15	TRBJ2-5	-	TGTGCCACCAGCAGCCACACACAAGAGACCCAGTACTTC	CATSSHTQETQYF
many	TRBV7-2	TRBJ2-1	TRBD2	TGTGCCAGCAGCAGAGAGGGACTAGCGGGAGGATGGCAGTTCTTC	CASSREGLAGGWQFF
many	TRBV2	TRBJ1-1	-	TGTGCCAGCAGTGAAGGTGACAGCGCTTTCTTT	CASSEGDSAFF
many	TRBV2	TRBJ1-1	-	TGTGCCAGCAGCGTCAGGACAGAAACCACTGAAGCTTTCTTT	CASSVRTETTEAFF
many	TRBV28	TRBJ2-3	-	TGTGCCAGCAGTGGAATATTTAGCACAGATACGCAGTATTTT	CASSGIFSTDTQYF
many	TRBV11-2	TRBJ2-7	-	TGTGCCAGCAGCTTAGGGGTTAACTACGAGCAGTACTTC	CASSLGVNYEQYF
-	TRBV27	TRBJ2-3	TRBD2	TGTGCCAGCAGTTGGAAAGCGGGAGGCCTGGCAGATACGCAGTATTTT	CASSWKAGGLADTQYF
few	TRBV7-9	TRBJ2-7	TRBD2	TGTGCCAGCAGCTTAGGATCGACTAGCGGAGCCCTCTACGAGCAGTACTTC	CASSLGSTSGALYEQYF
many	TRBV27	TRBJ1-3	-	TGTGCCAGCCTCGGACGGGACGGAAACACCATATATTTT	CASLGRDGNTIYF
few	TRBV10-1	TRBJ1-4	-	TGCGCCAGCAGTGAGTCCCGGGGGATAAATGAAAAACTGTTTTTT	CASSESRGINEKLFF
many	TRBV28	TRBJ1-6	-	TGTGCCCTACGGGCAGGGGAGCGGTCACCCCTCCACTTT	CALRAGERSPLHF
few	TRBV7-9	TRBJ1-1	TRBD1	TGTGCCAGCAGCTTAGAGGACAGGGAGGTTTTCTTT	CASSLEDREVFF
many	TRBV24-1	TRBJ2-7	-	TGTGCCACCAGTGATAGGCACAGGGCGTACGAGCAGTACTTC	CATSDRHRAYEQYF
-	TRBV29-1	TRBJ2-2	-	TGCAGCGTTGAACTGCGGCTCTCAACCGGGGAGCTGTTTTTT	CSVELRLSTGELFF
many	TRBV4-2	TRBJ2-7	-	TGTGCCAGCAGCCAGAGTGAGACAGGCTCCTACGAGCAGTACTTC	CASSQSETGSYEQYF
few	TRBV19	TRBJ2-1	TRBD2	TGTGCCAGTACCTTGGGACTAGCGGGAGGATTCACCTACAATGAGCAGTTCTTC	CASTLGLAGGFTYNEQFF
many	TRBV29-1	TRBJ2-5	-	TGCAGCGTTGGGCAAGAGACCCAGTACTTC	CSVGQETQYF
-	TRBV25-1	TRBJ1-2	-	TGTGCCAGCAGTGAACCGACAGCCGTACTGGGCTACACCTTC	CASSEPTAVLGYTF
few	TRBV6-1	TRBJ2-7	-	TGTGCCAGCAGTGAAGCTTTAGCAAGCCCGCAGGGCGAGCAGTACTTC	CASSEALASPQGEQYF
many	TRBV24-1	TRBJ2-2	TRBD1	TGTGCCACCAGTGATTGGAGTGGGGACAGGGGGCGAACCGGGGAGCTGTTTTTT	CATSDWSGDRGRTGELFF
-	TRBV18	TRBJ1-1	-	TGTGCCAGCTCCCCGCAAGGAGGGGCCGAAGCTTTCTTT	CASSPQGGAEAFF
-	TRBV7-2	TRBJ1-1	-	TGTGCCAGCAGCTTTGACCTACTGGGAAGCACTGAAGCTTTCTTT	CASSFDLLGSTEAFF
-	TRBV20-1	TRBJ1-2	TRBD1	TGCAGTGCTAGTCCGGACAGGGGCTATGGCTACACCTTC	CSASPDRGYGYTF
-	TRBV5-5	TRBJ1-2	-	TGTGCCAGCAGCCTAACCCGGGAGGGATTCGATGGCTACACCTTC	CASSLTREGFDGYTF
many	TRBV2	TRBJ2-3	-	TGTGCCAGCAGTGTGGAGTGGCTCACAGATACGCAGTATTTT	CASSVEWLTDTQYF
-	TRBV6-1	TRBJ1-2	TRBD1	TGTGCCAGCAATACAGGGGGGTATGGCTACACCTTC	CASNTGGYGYTF
few	TRBV28	TRBJ2-5	TRBD2	TGTGCCAGCACTACCGGGGGGGGGCTCGGAGAGACCCAGTACTTC	CASTTGGGLGETQYF
many	TRBV6-1	TRBJ1-5	-	TGTGCCAGCACGGGATTGGAGAAGGGAGAAAATCAGCCCCAGCATTTT	CASTGLEKGENQPQHF
many	TRBV12-3/TRBV12-4	TRBJ2-7	TRBD1	TGTGCCAGCAGCCAAGACAGGGGTGCCACCTACGAGCAGTACTTC	CASSQDRGATYEQYF
many	TRBV5-1	TRBJ1-3	-	TGCGCCAGCAGCTTGGAGTTGAATCAGGGCACGGGAAACACCATATATTTT	CASSLELNQGTGNTIYF
few	TRBV27	TRBJ2-2	TRBD2	TGTGCCAGTGGGACTAGCGGGAGGCCCCGTACCGGGGAGCTGTTTTTT	CASGTSGRPRTGELFF
many	TRBV28	TRBJ1-5	-	TGTGCCAGCAGCCAGCGGGGGTATAGCAATCAGCCCCAGCATTTT	CASSQRGYSNQPQHF
few	TRBV19	TRBJ1-1	TRBD1	TGTGCCAGTAGGCTTGAACAGGGGTGGGCGACTGAAGCTTTCTTT	CASRLEQGWATEAFF
few	TRBV20-1	TRBJ2-1	-	TGCAGTGCTATCGTCGGAGCCTACTATGGTGAGCAGTTCTTC	CSAIVGAYYGEQFF
many	TRBV11-3	TRBJ2-7	-	TGTGCCAGCAGCTTAGTCGGGAACGAGCAGTACTTC	CASSLVGNEQYF
many	TRBV20-1	TRBJ1-2	TRBD1	TGCAGTGCCGCGGGACAGGCCAACTATGGCTACACCTTC	CSAAGQANYGYTF
many	TRBV7-2	TRBJ2-5	-	TGTGCCAGCAGTCCTCCCGTTTTGAGGGAGACCCAGTACTTC	CASSPPVLRETQYF
many	TRBV6-2/TRBV6-3	TRBJ2-1	-	TGTGCCAGCAGTTGGCCCGTTATTGAGCAGTTCTTC	CASSWPVIEQFF